The sequence of this T cell receptor beta chain was determined in a study of T-cell memory formation after mild COVID-19. Study results and caveats: Mostly located in CM and EM were contracting CD4+ clones, with contracting CD8+ clones located in EMRA.

V lost 8 bases to trimming and J lost 4 bases; unmatched junction nucleotides: 10. CDR3 length: 14 amino acids. With respect to this clonotype: Its cognate antigen is unknown.

TCRdb itself ran the 5' RACE reads through MiXCR, one entry per CDR3 protein. The data hold under 300,000 distinct CDR3 sequences, with 16% observed a single time. This TCR was sampled from a man aged 18 to 29 who had mild COVID-19 (a few samples of this study predate the infection). Cell type and time point are not known. The specimen was PBMCs or a T cell subset sorted from them (not recorded which). The rearrangement joins TRBV12-3 or TRBV12-4 to TRBJ1-2, with TRBD1 matching 7 bases. CDR3 bases: TGTGCCAGCCGAACCCTAGGGGGCGGCTATGGCTACACCTTC. This codes for CASRTLGGGYGYTF.